What follows describes a single T cell receptor (beta chain). This sample was included in a study of blood T cell repertoires in COVID-19. Background on the study: Collection of acute and convalescent COVID-19 samples took place in the United States, Italy and Spain. T cells, B-cell-depleted T cells, or PBMCs supplied cDNA or gDNA.

Assay: immunoSEQ multiplex PCR; the TCRdb copy retains only in-frame clones and omits some. The table includes 130,000 or so clones, just under 85% detected once. This study enrolled people aged 18 to 89 from around 26 US geographic areas. Cohort 3 recovered donors had two negative PCRs, clearance, or symptom resolution. The CDR3 consists of 17 residues. Germline CDR1 LNHDA, CDR2 SQIVND (reference sequence). The V end was cut by 1 base, the J end by 1 base, with 14 bases between. This TCR derives from a man aged 45-60 years who had recovered from COVID-19. The sequencing sample was made of PBMCs or T cells enriched from blood (not recorded which). The chain couples TRBV19 to TRBJ1-3, with D possibly being TRBD1 (6 bases). In DNA, the CDR3 is TGTGCCAGTAGTATAGGGTCGGGGGGCGCATCTGGAAACACCATATATTTT. Residues: CASSIGSGGASGNTIYF.